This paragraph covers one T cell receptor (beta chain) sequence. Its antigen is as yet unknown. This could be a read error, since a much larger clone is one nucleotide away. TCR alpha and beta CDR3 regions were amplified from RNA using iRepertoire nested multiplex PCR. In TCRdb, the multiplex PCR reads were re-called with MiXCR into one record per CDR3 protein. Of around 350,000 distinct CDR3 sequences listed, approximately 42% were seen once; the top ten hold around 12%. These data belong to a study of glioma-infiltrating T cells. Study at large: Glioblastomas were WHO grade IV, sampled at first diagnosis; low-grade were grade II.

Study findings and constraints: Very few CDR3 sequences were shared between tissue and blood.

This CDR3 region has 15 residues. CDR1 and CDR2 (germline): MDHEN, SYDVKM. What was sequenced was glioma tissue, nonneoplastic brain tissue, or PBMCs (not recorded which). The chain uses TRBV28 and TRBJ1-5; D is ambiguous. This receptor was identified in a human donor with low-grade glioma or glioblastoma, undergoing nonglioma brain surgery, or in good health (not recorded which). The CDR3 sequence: CASSLSTGLNQTQHF. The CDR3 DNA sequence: TGTGCCAGCAGTTTATCGACGGGCCTCAATCAGACCCAGCATTTT.